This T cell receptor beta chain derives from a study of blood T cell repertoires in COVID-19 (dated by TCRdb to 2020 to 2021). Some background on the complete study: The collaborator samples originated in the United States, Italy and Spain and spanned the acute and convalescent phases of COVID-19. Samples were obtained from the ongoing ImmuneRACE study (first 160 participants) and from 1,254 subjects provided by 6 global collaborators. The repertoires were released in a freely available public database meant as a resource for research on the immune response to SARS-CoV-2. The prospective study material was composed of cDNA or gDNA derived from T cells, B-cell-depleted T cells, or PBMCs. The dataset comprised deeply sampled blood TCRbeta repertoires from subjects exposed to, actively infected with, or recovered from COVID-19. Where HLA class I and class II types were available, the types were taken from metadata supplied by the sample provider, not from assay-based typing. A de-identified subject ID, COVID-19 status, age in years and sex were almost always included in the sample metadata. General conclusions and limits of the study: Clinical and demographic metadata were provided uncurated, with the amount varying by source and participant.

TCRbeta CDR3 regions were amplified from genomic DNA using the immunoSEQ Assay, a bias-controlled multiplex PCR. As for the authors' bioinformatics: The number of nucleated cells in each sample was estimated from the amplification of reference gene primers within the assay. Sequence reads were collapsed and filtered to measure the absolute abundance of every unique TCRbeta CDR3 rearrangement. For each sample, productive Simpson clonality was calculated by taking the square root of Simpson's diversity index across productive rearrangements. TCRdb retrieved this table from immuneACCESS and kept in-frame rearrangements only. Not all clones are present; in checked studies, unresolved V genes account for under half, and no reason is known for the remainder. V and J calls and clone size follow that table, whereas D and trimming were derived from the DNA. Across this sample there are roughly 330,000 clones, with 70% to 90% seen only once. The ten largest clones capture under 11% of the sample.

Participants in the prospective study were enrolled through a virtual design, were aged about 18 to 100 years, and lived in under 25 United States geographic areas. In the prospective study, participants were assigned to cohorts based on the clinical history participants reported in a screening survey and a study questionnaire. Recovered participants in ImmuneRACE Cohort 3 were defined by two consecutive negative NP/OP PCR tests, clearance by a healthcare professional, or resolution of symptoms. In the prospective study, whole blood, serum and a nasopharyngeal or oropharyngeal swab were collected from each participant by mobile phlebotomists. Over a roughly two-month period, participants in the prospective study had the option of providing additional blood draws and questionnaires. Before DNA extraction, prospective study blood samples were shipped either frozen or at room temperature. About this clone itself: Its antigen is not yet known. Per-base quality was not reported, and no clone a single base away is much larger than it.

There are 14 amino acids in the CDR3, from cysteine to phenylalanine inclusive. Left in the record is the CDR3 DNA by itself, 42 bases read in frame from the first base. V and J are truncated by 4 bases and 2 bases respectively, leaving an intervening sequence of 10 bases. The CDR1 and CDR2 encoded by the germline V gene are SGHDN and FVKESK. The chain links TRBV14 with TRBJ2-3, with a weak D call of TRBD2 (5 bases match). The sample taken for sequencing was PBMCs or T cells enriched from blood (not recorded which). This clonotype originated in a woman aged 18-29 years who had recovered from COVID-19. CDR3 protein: CASSLPGYTDTQYF. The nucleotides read TGTGCCAGCAGCCTTCCGGGGTACACAGATACGCAGTATTTT.